This is a list of T cell receptor beta chains from one sample in a study of Ad26.COV2.S vaccination and SARS-CoV-2 variants. Only in-frame clones appear in the TCRdb table, and some are missing; sequencing was by immunoSEQ multiplex PCR. The sample lists some 250,000 clones, approximately 90% occurring once. The sequencing used peripheral blood, collected in a trial of Ad26.COV2.S vaccine versus placebo. Receptor source: a person between 18 and 65 years old who received the Ad26.COV2.S COVID-19 vaccine or a placebo. CDR3s include the opening cysteine and the closing phenylalanine or tryptophan. D genes are given only for firm matches. Expanded clones get a size class; other rows say once, few or many, or leave the size out.

.	TRBV19	.	TRBJ1-5	TGTGCCAGTAGTCCTTGGGGAGGGGCCGGTGGCAATCAGCCCCAGCATTTT	CASSPWGGAGGNQPQHF
once	TRBV7-9	TRBD1	TRBJ2-7	TGTGCCAGCAGCTTAATCGGGACAGGGGGCTTCCGCGAGCAGTACTTC	CASSLIGTGGFREQYF
.	TRBV19	.	TRBJ1-2	TGTGCCAGTAGTGCCATAGACAGGCCCTATGGCTACACCTTC	CASSAIDRPYGYTF
.	TRBV6-5	TRBD2	TRBJ2-3	TGTGCCAGCAGTCCGAGCGGGGTCGGCACAGATACGCAGTATTTT	CASSPSGVGTDTQYF
.	TRBV29-1	TRBD1	TRBJ1-2	TGCAGCGTCACTCAGGGGGCGCGGAGCTATGGCTACACCTTC	CSVTQGARSYGYTF
.	TRBV11-1	.	TRBJ1-1	TGTGCCAGCAGCTCCTCGGGAGGACGGATGAACACTGAAGCTTTCTTT	CASSSSGGRMNTEAFF
.	TRBV5-8	TRBD1	TRBJ2-1	TGTGCCAGCAGCCCAGGACAGGGACAGGATGAGCAGTTCTTC	CASSPGQGQDEQFF
.	TRBV18	.	TRBJ2-6	TGTGCCAGCTCACTCGAGACCGCCCCAGGGGCCAACGTCCTGACTTTC	CASSLETAPGANVLTF
.	TRBV7-6	.	TRBJ2-7	TGTGCCAGCAGCTTAGATCAAGCGAGCTACGAGCAGTACTTC	CASSLDQASYEQYF
.	TRBV10-2	TRBD1	TRBJ1-4	TGCGCCAGCAGGAAAAGGACAGGGGACGGTTTCGCTAATGAAAAACTGTTTTTT	CASRKRTGDGFANEKLFF
.	TRBV6-2/TRBV6-3	TRBD2	TRBJ2-1	TGTGCCAGCAGTGCGGGACTAGCGATTGAGCAGTTCTTC	CASSAGLAIEQFF
few	TRBV20-1	TRBD1	TRBJ1-2	TGCAGTGCTAGTTCAGGGGGCAACTATGGCTACACCTTC	CSASSGGNYGYTF
.	TRBV5-6	TRBD1	TRBJ1-5	TGTGCCAGCAGCTTGGGACAGGGGGCATATCAGCCCCAGCATTTT	CASSLGQGAYQPQHF
.	TRBV5-6	.	TRBJ2-4	TGTGCCAGCAGCTTGGGTAGCGTGGGGGTACTAGCCAAAAACATTCAGTACTTC	CASSLGSVGVLAKNIQYF
.	TRBV10-3	TRBD2	TRBJ2-7	TGTGCCATCAGAACTAGCGGGACCCTCTCCTACGAGCAGTACTTC	CAIRTSGTLSYEQYF
once	TRBV25-1	TRBD1	TRBJ1-4	TGTGCCAGCGCCTACCGGGACAGGGGTGAAAAACTGTTTTTT	CASAYRDRGEKLFF
.	TRBV7-2	TRBD1	TRBJ1-1	TGTGCCAGCAGCCACCCCGGACAGGGAAACACTGAAGCTTTCTTT	CASSHPGQGNTEAFF
once	TRBV7-8	.	TRBJ1-6	TGTGCCAGCAGGGGCAGGGACGTCCAAGTGTCCTATAATTCACCCCTCCACTTT	CASRGRDVQVSYNSPLHF
.	TRBV6-5	.	TRBJ2-7	TGTGCCAGCAGGAGCACAGTATCCTACGAGCAGTACTTC	CASRSTVSYEQYF
.	TRBV7-2	TRBD2	TRBJ2-1	TGTGCCAGCAGCTTTGAAGATCGGGGACTAGCGGGACTTCGCGATGAGCAGTTCTTC	CASSFEDRGLAGLRDEQFF
.	TRBV29-1	.	TRBJ2-2	TGCAGCGTCGCGTACACCGGGGAGCTGTTTTTT	CSVAYTGELFF
.	TRBV7-2	.	TRBJ1-2	TGTGCCAGCAGCTTGGAAGAGGTCTATGGCTACACCTTC	CASSLEEVYGYTF
.	TRBV2	TRBD1	TRBJ1-2	TGTGCCAGCAGTGGAGAAGGGACAGACAACTATGGCTACACCTTC	CASSGEGTDNYGYTF
.	TRBV4-2	TRBD1	TRBJ1-1	TGTGCCAGCAGCCAAGATGGGACAGGCCTGAACACTGAAGCTTTCTTT	CASSQDGTGLNTEAFF
.	TRBV19	.	TRBJ2-3	TGTGCCAGTAGTACCCGACCGGCAGATACGCAGTATTTT	CASSTRPADTQYF
.	TRBV19	TRBD2	TRBJ2-1	TGTGCCAGTAGTATGGTAGCGGGAGGCAATGAGCAGTTCTTC	CASSMVAGGNEQFF
.	TRBV7-9	.	TRBJ1-1	TGTGCCAGCAGCCTCGCTATCGCTGAAGCTTTCTTT	CASSLAIAEAFF
.	TRBV12-5	TRBD1	TRBJ1-1	TGTGCTAGTGGTTTGGGGGGGACAGGCAGAACTGAAGCTTTCTTT	CASGLGGTGRTEAFF
.	TRBV12-3/TRBV12-4	TRBD2	TRBJ2-7	TGTGCCAGCAAATGGGGACTAGGCTACGAGCAGTACTTC	CASKWGLGYEQYF
.	TRBV5-8	.	TRBJ2-2	TGTGCCAGCAGCTTTATTAGGGCCACCGGGGAGCTGTTTTTT	CASSFIRATGELFF
.	TRBV29-1	TRBD1	TRBJ1-5	TGCAGCGCGGGACAGGCGAATCAGCCCCAGCATTTT	CSAGQANQPQHF
.	TRBV4-3	TRBD2	TRBJ2-1	TGCGCCAGCAGCTGGGGAGGGGCTCACGAGGGGGAGCAGTTCTTC	CASSWGGAHEGEQFF
few	TRBV21-1	.	TRBJ2-2	TGTGCCAGACGAGGGCGTGCCCGGCCCCTCTACGGGGAGCTGTTTTTT	CARRGRARPLYGELFF
.	TRBV5-4	TRBD2	TRBJ2-1	TGTGCCAGCAGCTTGGGCGGGAGCTCCTACAATGAGCAGTTCTTC	CASSLGGSSYNEQFF
.	TRBV7-2	TRBD1	TRBJ2-3	TGTGCCAGCAGTGCTGACAGGGCCGCAGATACGCAGTATTTT	CASSADRAADTQYF
.	TRBV7-2	.	TRBJ2-7	TGTGCCAGCAGCTATGGGACGAGCTCCTACGAGCAGTACTTC	CASSYGTSSYEQYF
.	TRBV5-4	.	TRBJ1-1	TGTGCCAGCACCCTAGGCGGATCTCGCCCTACCGGGGACGCTTTCTTT	CASTLGGSRPTGDAFF
once	TRBV29-1	.	TRBJ2-7	TGCAGCGTTGACGAACAGTACGAGCAGTACTTC	CSVDEQYEQYF
once	TRBV2	.	TRBJ2-3	TGTGCCAGCAGTGAAGATAGGGTCGGCACAGATACGCAGTATTTT	CASSEDRVGTDTQYF
.	TRBV25-1	TRBD1	TRBJ2-7	TGTGCCAGCAGTGAATTGACAGGGTCCCCCTACGAGCAGTACTTC	CASSELTGSPYEQYF
.	TRBV30	.	TRBJ2-4	TGTGCCTGGAGTGAGGTGGGAAACATTCAGTACTTC	CAWSEVGNIQYF
.	TRBV16	.	TRBJ1-1	TGTGCCAGCAGCCAATCGGGGGACATGCTGAACACTGAAGCTTTCTTT	CASSQSGDMLNTEAFF
.	TRBV4-1	.	TRBJ2-3	TGCGCCAGCAGCCAAGACAGGGGACAGTATTTT	CASSQDRGQYF
.	TRBV2	.	TRBJ2-2	TGTGCCAGCAGTTTCCGGGGGCCGAACACCGGGGAGCTGTTTTTT	CASSFRGPNTGELFF
.	TRBV7-2	.	TRBJ1-2	TGTGCCAGCAGCCCCCGCCAAAATGGCTACACCTTC	CASSPRQNGYTF
.	TRBV10-3	.	TRBJ1-1	TGTGCCATCAGTGAAGGGCCGTTGGACACTGAAGCTTTCTTT	CAISEGPLDTEAFF
.	TRBV29-1	TRBD1	TRBJ1-6	TGCAGCGTTGAGGTATGGACAGGCCCAGGATTATACCGTAATTCACCCCTCCACTTT	CSVEVWTGPGLYRNSPLHF
.	TRBV6-2/TRBV6-3	.	TRBJ2-1	TGTGCCAGCAGTTACTCCCCAGACTCCTACAATGAGCAGTTCTTC	CASSYSPDSYNEQFF
.	TRBV7-2	TRBD1	TRBJ2-3	TGTGCCAGCAGCTTAGGTTACAGGGGGCTCAAGGTTACAGATACGCAGTATTTT	CASSLGYRGLKVTDTQYF
.	TRBV28	TRBD2	TRBJ2-7	TGTGCCAGCAGTTTCGGTGGACTAGCGGGATCCTACGAGCAGTACTTC	CASSFGGLAGSYEQYF
.	TRBV19	TRBD1	TRBJ2-1	TGTGCCAGTAGCCCCGGGACAGAGTTGTACAATGAGCAGTTCTTC	CASSPGTELYNEQFF
.	TRBV10-3	TRBD1	TRBJ1-6	TGTGCCATCAGAGGGACAGATAATTCACCCCTCCACTTT	CAIRGTDNSPLHF
.	TRBV9	.	TRBJ1-1	TGTGCCAGCAGCGTAGGGGGCAGGGCGGGCACTGAAGCTTTCTTT	CASSVGGRAGTEAFF
.	TRBV7-8	TRBD1	TRBJ1-4	TGTGCCAGCACCTCCGGGACAGGGGATGAAAAACTGTTTTTT	CASTSGTGDEKLFF
.	TRBV28	.	TRBJ2-3	TGTGCCAGCAGGCTAGGGGGTGCGGTCCTGGGTACGCAGTATTTT	CASRLGGAVLGTQYF
.	TRBV4-3	.	TRBJ2-3	TGCGCCAGCAGCCAAGTTGGGGGTAACACAGATACGCAGTATTTT	CASSQVGGNTDTQYF
.	TRBV28	TRBD2	TRBJ2-1	TGTGCCAGCAGTTGGACTAGCGGGGGGTATGAGCAGTTCTTC	CASSWTSGGYEQFF